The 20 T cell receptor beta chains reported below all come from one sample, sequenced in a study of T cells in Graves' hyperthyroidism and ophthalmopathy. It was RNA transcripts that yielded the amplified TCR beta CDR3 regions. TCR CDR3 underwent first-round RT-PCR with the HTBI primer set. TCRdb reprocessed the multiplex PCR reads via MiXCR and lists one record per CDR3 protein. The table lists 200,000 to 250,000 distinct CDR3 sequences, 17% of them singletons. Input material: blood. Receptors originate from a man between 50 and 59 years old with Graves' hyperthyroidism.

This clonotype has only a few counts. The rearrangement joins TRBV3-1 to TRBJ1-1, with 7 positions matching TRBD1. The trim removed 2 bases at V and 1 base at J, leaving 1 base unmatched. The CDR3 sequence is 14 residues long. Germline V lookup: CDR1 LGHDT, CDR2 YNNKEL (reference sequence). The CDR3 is CASSQQGGNTEAFF. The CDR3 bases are TGTGCCAGCAGCCAACAGGGGGGGAACACTGAAGCTTTCTTT.

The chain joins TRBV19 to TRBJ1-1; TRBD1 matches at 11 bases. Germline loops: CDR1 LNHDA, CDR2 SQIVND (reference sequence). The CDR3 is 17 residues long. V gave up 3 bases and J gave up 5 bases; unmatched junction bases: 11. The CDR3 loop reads CASSILGRDRGKTEAFF. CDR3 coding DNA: TGTGCCAGTAGTATCCTAGGCAGGGACAGGGGGAAGACTGAAGCTTTCTTT.

The CDR3 reads CASSQEGTGDEQYF. The DNA of the CDR3 is TGCGCCAGCAGCCAAGAAGGGACAGGGGACGAGCAGTACTTC. The chain uses TRBV4-1 and TRBJ2-7, with 10 bases lining up with TRBD1. The CDR3 length is 14 residues. In germline, CDR1 is MGHRA, CDR2 YSYEKL. Trimming cost V 0 bases and J 5 bases; bases outside gene matches: 1.

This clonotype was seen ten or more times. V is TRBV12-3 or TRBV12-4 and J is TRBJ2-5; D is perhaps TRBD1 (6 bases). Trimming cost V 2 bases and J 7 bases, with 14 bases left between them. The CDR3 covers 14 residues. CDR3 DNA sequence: TGTGCCAGCAGTTTACTCGCAGGGGTCGGGACCCAGTACTTC. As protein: CASSLLAGVGTQYF.

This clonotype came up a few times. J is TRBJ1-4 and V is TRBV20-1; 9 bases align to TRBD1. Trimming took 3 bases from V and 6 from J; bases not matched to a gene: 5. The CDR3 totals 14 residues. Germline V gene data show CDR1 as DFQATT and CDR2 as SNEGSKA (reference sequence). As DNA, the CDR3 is TGCAGTGCTAGTCCTGACAGGGGGTATGAAAAACTGTTTTTT. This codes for CSASPDRGYEKLFF.

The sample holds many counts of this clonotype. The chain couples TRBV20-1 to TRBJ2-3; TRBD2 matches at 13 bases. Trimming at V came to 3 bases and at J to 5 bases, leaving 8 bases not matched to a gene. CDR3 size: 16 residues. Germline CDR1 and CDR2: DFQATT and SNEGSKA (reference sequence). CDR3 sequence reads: CSASEGLAGAVDTQYF. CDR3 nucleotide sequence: TGCAGTGCTAGTGAAGGACTAGCGGGAGCTGTAGATACGCAGTATTTT.

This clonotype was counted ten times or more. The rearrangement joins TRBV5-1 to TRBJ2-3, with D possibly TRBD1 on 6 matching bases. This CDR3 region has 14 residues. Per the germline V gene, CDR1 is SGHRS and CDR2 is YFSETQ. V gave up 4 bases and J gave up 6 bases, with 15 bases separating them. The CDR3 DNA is TGCGCCAGCAGCGGGAATCACAGGGTTGATACGCAGTATTTT. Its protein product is CASSGNHRVDTQYF.

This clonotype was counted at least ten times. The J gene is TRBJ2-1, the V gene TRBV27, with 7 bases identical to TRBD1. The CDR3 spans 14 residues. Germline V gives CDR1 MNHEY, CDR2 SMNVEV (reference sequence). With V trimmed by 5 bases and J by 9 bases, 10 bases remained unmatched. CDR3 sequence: CASSPRTGWTEQFF. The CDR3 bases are TGTGCCAGCAGTCCTAGGACAGGATGGACTGAGCAGTTCTTC.

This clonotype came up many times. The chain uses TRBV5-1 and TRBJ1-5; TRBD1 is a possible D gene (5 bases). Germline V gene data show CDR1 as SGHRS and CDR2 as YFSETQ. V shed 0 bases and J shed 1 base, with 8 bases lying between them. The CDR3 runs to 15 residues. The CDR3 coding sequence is TGCGCCAGCAGCTTGGTGCCAGGGAGCAATCAGCCCCAGCATTTT. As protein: CASSLVPGSNQPQHF.

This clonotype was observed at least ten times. The CDR3 here is CASSSPRGSYNEQFF. The CDR3 DNA is TGTGCCAGCAGCTCGCCTCGGGGGTCGTACAATGAGCAGTTCTTC. This chain joins TRBV7-9 and TRBJ2-1; perhaps TRBD2 as D (6 bases). The germline V and J ends were trimmed by 4 bases and 4 bases, with 14 bases remaining between them. CDR1 and CDR2 from the germline V gene are SEHNR and FQNEAQ (reference sequence). The length of the CDR3 is 15 residues.

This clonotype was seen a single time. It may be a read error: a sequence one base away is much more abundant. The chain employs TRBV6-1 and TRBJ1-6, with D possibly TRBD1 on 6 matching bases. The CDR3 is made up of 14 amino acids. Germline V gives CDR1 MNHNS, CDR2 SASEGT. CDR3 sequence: CASCEIRGHSPLHF. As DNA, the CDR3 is TGTGCCAGCTGTGAAATCAGGGGTCATTCACCCCTCCACTTT.

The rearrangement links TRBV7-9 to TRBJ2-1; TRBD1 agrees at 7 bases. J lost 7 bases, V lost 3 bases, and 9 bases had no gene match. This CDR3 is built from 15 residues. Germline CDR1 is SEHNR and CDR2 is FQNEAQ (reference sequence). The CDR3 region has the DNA TGTGCCAGCAGCTTTTTACAGGGGCATGTGAATGAGCAGTTCTTC. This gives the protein CASSFLQGHVNEQFF.

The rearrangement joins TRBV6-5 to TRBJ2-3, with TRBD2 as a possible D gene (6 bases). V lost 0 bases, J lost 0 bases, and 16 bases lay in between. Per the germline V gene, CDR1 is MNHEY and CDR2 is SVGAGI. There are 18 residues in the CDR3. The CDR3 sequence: CASSYSSKGGLSTDTQYF. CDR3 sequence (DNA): TGTGCCAGCAGTTACTCGAGTAAGGGAGGACTAAGCACAGATACGCAGTATTTT.

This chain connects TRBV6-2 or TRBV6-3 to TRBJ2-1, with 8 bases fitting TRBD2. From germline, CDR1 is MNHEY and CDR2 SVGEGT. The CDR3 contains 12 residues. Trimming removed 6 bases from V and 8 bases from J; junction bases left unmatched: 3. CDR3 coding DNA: TGTGCCAGCAGAGACGGGAGGGATGAGCAGTTCTTC. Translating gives CASRDGRDEQFF.

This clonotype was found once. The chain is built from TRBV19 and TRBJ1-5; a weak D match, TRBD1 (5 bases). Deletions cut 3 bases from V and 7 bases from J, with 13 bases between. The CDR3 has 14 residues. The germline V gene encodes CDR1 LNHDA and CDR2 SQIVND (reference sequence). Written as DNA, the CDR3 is TGTGCCAGTAGTATTGGGGGTGCGGGGCAGCCCCAGCATTTT. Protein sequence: CASSIGGAGQPQHF.

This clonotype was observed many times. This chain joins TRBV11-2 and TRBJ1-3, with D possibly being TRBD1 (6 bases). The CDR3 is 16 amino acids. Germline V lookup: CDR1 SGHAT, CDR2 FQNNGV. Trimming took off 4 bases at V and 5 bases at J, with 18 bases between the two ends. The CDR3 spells CASSSTSDRSRNTIYF. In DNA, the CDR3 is TGTGCCAGCAGCTCAACTTCAGACAGGTCCAGAAACACCATATATTTT.

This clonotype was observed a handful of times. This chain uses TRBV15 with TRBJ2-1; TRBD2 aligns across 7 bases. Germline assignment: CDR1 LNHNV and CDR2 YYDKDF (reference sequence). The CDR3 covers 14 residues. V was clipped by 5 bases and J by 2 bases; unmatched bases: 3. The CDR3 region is CATSVSGPYNEQFF. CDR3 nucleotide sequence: TGTGCCACCAGCGTTAGCGGGCCCTACAATGAGCAGTTCTTC.

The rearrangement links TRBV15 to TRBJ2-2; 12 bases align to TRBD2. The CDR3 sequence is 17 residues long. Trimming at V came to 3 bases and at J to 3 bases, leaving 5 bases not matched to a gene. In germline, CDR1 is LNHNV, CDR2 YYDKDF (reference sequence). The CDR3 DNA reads TGTGCCACCAGCAGTGAACTAGCGGGAGGTCACACCGGGGAGCTGTTTTTT. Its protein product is CATSSELAGGHTGELFF. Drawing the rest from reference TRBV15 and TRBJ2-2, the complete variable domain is DAMVIQNPRYQVTQFGKPVTLSCSQTLNHNVMYWYQQKSSQAPKLLFHYYDKDFNNEADTPDNFQSRRPNTSFCFLDIRSPGLGDTAMYLCATSSELAGGHTGELFFGEGSRLTVL.

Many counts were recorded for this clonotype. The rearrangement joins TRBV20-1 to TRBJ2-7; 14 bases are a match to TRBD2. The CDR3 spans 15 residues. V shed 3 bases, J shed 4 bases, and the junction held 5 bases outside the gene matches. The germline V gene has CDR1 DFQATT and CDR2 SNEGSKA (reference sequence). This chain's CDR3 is CSARGLAGAYYEQYF. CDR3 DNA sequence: TGCAGTGCTAGGGGACTAGCGGGAGCTTATTACGAGCAGTACTTC.

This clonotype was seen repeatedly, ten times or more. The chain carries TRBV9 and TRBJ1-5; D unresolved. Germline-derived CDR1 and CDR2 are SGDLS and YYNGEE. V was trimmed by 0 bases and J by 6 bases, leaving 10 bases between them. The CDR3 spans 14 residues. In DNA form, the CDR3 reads TGTGCCAGCAGCGTAGACGACCTGGGTCAGCCCCAGCATTTT. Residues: CASSVDDLGQPQHF.